This TCR beta chain emerged from a study of cytomegalovirus exposure and HLA in healthy donors (dated by TCRdb to the late 2010s). Broadly, across the study: An earlier analysis of around 600 of the donors reported more than 250 Gb of sequence data and roughly 110 million unique TCR beta sequences from about 200 million T cells. The study aimed to test whether cataloging public T cell receptors could reveal signatures of past pathogen exposure. The T cell repertoires of 666 subjects were profiled by immunosequencing and related to cytomegalovirus serostatus. A handful of DR-DQ haplotypes were handled as single units for association and clustering because linkage in the cohort was strong. The later analysis used no new phenotypic data to find candidate immune exposures, relying instead on TCR beta sequences and their occurrence across donors. Typing coverage varied by locus: roughly 629-630 donors for A, B, C, DRB1 and DQB1; 500 to 550 for DQA1; more than 600 for DPA1; roughly 450 for DPB1. Donor age, sex, ethnicity and CMV serostatus were compiled alongside the repertoire data. An earlier analysis of 587 of the donors used high-throughput TCR beta sequencing to judge whether each TCR beta V gene segment behaved as functional or pseudogenic. On average, about 240,000 unique TCR beta nucleotide sequences were sequenced per donor among several hundred genotyped donors of the cohort, with about 17% of those sequences being non-productive. All discovery cohort repertoires had been generated using a single sequencing platform. HLA typing covered class I and class II loci at four-digit resolution. High-throughput TCR immunosequencing, statistical association of individual TCRs with disease status, and machine learning were combined to predict cytomegalovirus infection status. In addition to the first cohort of 500 to 850 subjects, a separate validation cohort of under 150 different subjects was used. A later analysis re-examined previously published TCR beta repertoires from 600 to 700 donors and added high-resolution HLA genotyping to investigate patterns of TCR occurrence. Genome-wide SNP genotypes for about 55% of the roughly 670 donors were used in a later genetic analysis, which treated that subset as a discovery cohort. The genetic ancestry cluster associated with self-reported Caucasian donors included roughly four fifths of the 300 to 450 genotyped donors. Roughly 300 gigabases of sequencing data and 75 million to 85 million unique TCR sequences made up an early release that covered approximately 650 HLA-typed donors.

In total, 600 or so healthy bone marrow donors made up the cohort. At the time of sampling, every cohort member was nominally healthy, though immune exposures that went unrecorded were likely present. The donor was CMV seronegative and was included in the group of over 300 seronegative cohort members. Every donor gave a peripheral blood sample, and the peripheral blood mononuclear cells from that sample were used for TCR beta sequencing. The Qiagen DNeasy Blood Extraction Kit was used to extract genomic DNA from the blood cell samples. This clone was detected a few times. Its cognate antigen has yet to be identified. No base quality values were provided; no much bigger clone lies one nucleotide off. CDR1 and CDR2, per the germline V gene, are SGHNT and YENEEA. The CDR3 contains 16 residues, cysteine and phenylalanine counted. CDR3 DNA is the only sequence kept; it has 48 bases, read in frame from the first base. Trimming takes 5 bases from V and 3 bases from J, and the germline ends sit 20 bases apart.

The library relied on the immunoSEQ multiplex PCR assay. A mixture of 60 forward primers for TCR Vbeta segments and 13 reverse primers for TCR Jbeta segments was used in the multiplex PCR. The CDR3 region of rearranged TCR beta genes was amplified from genomic DNA with a multiplex PCR assay. The amplified TCR beta libraries were sequenced on the Illumina HiSeq System as 87-base-pair reads. The study's processing was this. A later analysis counted 75 million to 100 million unique TCR beta chains across the 600 to 850 repertoires, and some 11 million of these chains were shared by at least two donors. Raw reads were error-corrected and collapsed into unique sequences by a nearest-neighbor algorithm in which closely related sequences were merged to remove PCR and sequencing errors. Alignment of CDR3 sequences to IMGT reference sequences was used to assign V, D and J gene segments. For a sequence to be retained, a match of at least six nucleotides was required to both a V gene segment and a J gene segment. Rearrangements were classified as productive when the CDR3 lacked stop codons and remained in frame with V and J, and all other rearrangements were classified as non-productive. CDR3 was defined according to IMGT convention as the region running from the second conserved V-encoded cysteine to the conserved J-encoded phenylalanine. In an earlier analysis of some 550 of the donors, sequences lacking an unambiguous match to a single V gene segment were excluded. In an earlier analysis of a few hundred of the donors, a V segment was called functional when productive rearrangements were above 56.7%, and segregating when the standard deviation between donors exceeded 5%. A statistical classification framework was built for diagnosing cytomegalovirus status from the catalog of TCR beta chain sequences. In a later analysis, V and J genes were assigned by comparing TCR nucleotide sequences against IMGT/GENE-DB human TR gene sequences. A later analysis assigned CDR3 sequences and most-parsimonious VDJ recombination scenarios with the TCRdist pipeline. A later analysis defined each TCR beta chain by its CDR3 amino acid sequence plus V-gene family, and excluded reads lacking a unique V-gene family. A later analysis removed 450 to 600 highly shared, low-generation-probability nucleotide sequences to deal with suspected cross-contamination and a sequencing artifact. In a later analysis, a clonal expansion index was calculated for each public chain from normalized within-repertoire ranks of inferred template counts. In a later analysis, generation probabilities were computed with a VDJ recombination model fitted to out-of-frame rearrangements, and the resulting probabilities were checked against IGoR. A later analysis scored TCR-TCR, TCR-HLA and TCR-CMV co-occurrence with hypergeometric tests, applying a repertoire-size bias correction to TCR pairs. A later analysis estimated false discovery rates by permuting HLA or CMV assignments 20 times. A later analysis grouped co-occurring TCRs with DBSCAN, adding TCRdist sequence similarity when clustering within HLA-allele-positive subsets. Co-occurrence clustering excluded repertoires with fewer than 30,000 or more than 120,000 public chains, plus five with anomalous nucleotide sharing. The immuneACCESS repertoire file appears here via TCRdb, limited to in-frame rearrangements. These files lack a portion of the clones; in checked studies, under half of the deficit traces to unresolved V genes, and the cause of the others is not known. Clone size and V and J calls were adopted from that table, with D and trimming inferred from the DNA. The sample has some 180,000 clones on record, roughly 80% of them singletons. Of the sample, approximately 2.9% is held by the ten largest clones.

Findings and caveats that apply to the study as a whole: Linkage disequilibrium might explain the correlated functional status among segregating V segments, but an unknown experimental factor could not be excluded. Because counts were too low, 15 to 20 rarely observed V segments, including chromosome 9 orphons, were excluded from the earlier analysis of around 640 of the donors. Strong co-occurrence of HLA alleles, especially DR and DQ, made assigning TCR associations to individual alleles difficult. A total of fewer than 200 TCR beta chains were listed by the study as associated with cytomegalovirus. The presence/absence analyses assumed that sequencing depth was roughly uniform across donors, and that assumption may not be true. Broadly in line with IMGT annotations, most TCR beta V segments showed up in productive rearrangements about 87% or about 30% of the time in an earlier analysis of around 600 of the donors. Immune exposure information for the cohort was limited to CMV serostatus. In a later analysis, over 15,000 TCR beta sequences were associated with specific HLA alleles at a false discovery rate of 0.05. A further reported finding was that TCR beta sequences accurately predicted the HLA-A and HLA-B alleles for most subjects in the first cohort. A group of highly shared sequence variants was considered likely to be a technical artifact of the sequencing pipeline. Because some donors lacked HLA typing at each locus, the association tests relied only on the typed subset. Only TCR beta chains were sequenced in this cohort, and the absence of alpha or paired-chain data limited detectable features. According to a later analysis, TCR association rates differed among HLA loci, with DRB1 alleles showing the most associated TCRs and HLA-C alleles showing the fewest. V-gene and J-gene trimming of TCR beta chains was associated with a missense DCLRE1C variant in a later genetic analysis, and the association was replicated in an independent cohort. Compared with equally common non-associated chains, HLA-associated TCR beta chains in a later analysis were more clonally expanded and had lower generation probabilities. According to a later genetic analysis, donors in an Asian-associated ancestry cluster had fewer N-insertions in productive TCRs than the approximately 690-donor mean. In vitro tests confirmed that a few of the cytomegalovirus-associated TCR beta chains recognize cytomegalovirus antigens. While some public TCRs were present in many individuals, most TCR sequences turned up only very rarely across donors. Because the 87-base-pair reads could not distinguish some IMGT-functional V segments, including TRBV6-2 and TRBV6-3, those segments were excluded. Most CMV-associated TCR beta chains appeared to be HLA-restricted in a later analysis, and the HLA associations seemed to be driven largely by CMV exposure. It was suggested by the authors that the approach could potentially be generalized to other disease states and immunological phenotypes. The classifier was reported to diagnose cytomegalovirus status with high specificity and sensitivity in both the original and validation cohorts. According to a later analysis, parvovirus B19, influenza, CMV and Epstein-Barr virus appeared linked to several top co-occurrence clusters.

The sample taken for sequencing was PBMCs. The rearranged segments are TRBV11-3 and TRBJ2-7, with TRBD1 as a weak D call on 6 bases. The TCR sequence derives from a female donor in good health and CMV-seronegative. The CDR3 reads CASSQYLRGVFYEQYF. The DNA is TGTGCCAGCAGCCAATACCTCAGGGGTGTCTTCTACGAGCAGTACTTC.